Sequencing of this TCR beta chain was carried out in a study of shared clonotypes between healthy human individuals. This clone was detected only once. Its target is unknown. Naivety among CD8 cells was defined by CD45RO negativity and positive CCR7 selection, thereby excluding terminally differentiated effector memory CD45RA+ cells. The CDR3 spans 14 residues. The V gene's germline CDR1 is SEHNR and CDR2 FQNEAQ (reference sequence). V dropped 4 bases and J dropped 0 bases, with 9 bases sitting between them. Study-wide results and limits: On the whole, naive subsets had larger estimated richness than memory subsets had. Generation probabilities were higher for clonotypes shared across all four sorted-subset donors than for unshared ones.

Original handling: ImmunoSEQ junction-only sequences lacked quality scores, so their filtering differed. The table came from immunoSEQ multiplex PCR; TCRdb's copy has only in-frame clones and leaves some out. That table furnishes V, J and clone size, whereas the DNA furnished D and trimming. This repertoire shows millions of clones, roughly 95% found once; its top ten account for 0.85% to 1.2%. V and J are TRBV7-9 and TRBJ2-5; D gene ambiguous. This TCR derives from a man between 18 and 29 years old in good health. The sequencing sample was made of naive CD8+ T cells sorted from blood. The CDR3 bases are TGTGCCAGCAGCTCGCCCGACAACCAAGAGACCCAGTACTTC. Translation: CASSSPDNQETQYF.